The rows below give T cell receptor beta chains drawn from one sample of a study of blood T cell repertoires in COVID-19. Clones were sequenced by immunoSEQ multiplex PCR, and TCRdb holds only the in-frame ones, with some missing. The sample records roughly 200,000 clones, 80% to 90% being singletons. The sequenced sample consisted of peripheral blood. The receptors originated from a human donor with active or convalescent COVID-19. The donor label of this sample is uncertain. The conserved cysteine and the conserved F or W are not part of the CDR3 here.

v_call	j_call	cdr3_aa
TRBV6-1	TRBJ2-5	ASSERPGGALYRKTQY
TRBV11-3	TRBJ2-2	ASSLVGGPGELF
TRBV6-2/TRBV6-3	TRBJ1-3	ASSDTGSSGNTIY
TRBV19	TRBJ2-7	ASSPGLPARGGPDYEQY
TRBV30	TRBJ1-2	AWSPPGQAYGYT
TRBV29-1	TRBJ1-4	SVGGALEKLF
TRBV19	TRBJ2-2	ASSVGGPAGELF
TRBV12-3/TRBV12-4	TRBJ2-1	ASRTSYYNEQF
TRBV2	TRBJ2-2	ASRQGTNTGELF
TRBV3-1/TRBV3-2	TRBJ1-4	ASSHTGRAREKLF
TRBV5-1	TRBJ1-6	ASSPDGSSYNSPLH
TRBV12-3/TRBV12-4	TRBJ1-2	ASSTGKLGYT
TRBV5-1	TRBJ2-3	ASSLTGGSTDTQY
TRBV7-9	TRBJ2-3	ASNEAISSTDTQY
TRBV7-9	TRBJ1-2	ASSLSLRANYGYT
TRBV20-1	TRBJ1-5	SASASRGSQPQH